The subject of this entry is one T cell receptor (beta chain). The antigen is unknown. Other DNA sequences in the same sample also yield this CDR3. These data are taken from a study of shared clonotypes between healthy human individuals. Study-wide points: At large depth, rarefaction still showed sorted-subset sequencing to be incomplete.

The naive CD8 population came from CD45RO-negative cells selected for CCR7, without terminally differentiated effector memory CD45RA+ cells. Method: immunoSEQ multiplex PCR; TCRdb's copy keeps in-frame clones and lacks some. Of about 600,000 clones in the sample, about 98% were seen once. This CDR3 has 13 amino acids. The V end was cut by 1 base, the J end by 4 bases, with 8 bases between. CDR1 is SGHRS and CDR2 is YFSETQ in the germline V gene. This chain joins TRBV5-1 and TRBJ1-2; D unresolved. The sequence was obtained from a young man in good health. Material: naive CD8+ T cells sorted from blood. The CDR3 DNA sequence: TGCGCCAGCAGCTTGACTTCATCCTATGGCTACACCTTC. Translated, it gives CASSLTSSYGYTF.